This T cell receptor beta chain comes out of a study of persistence of HIV-infected CD4 T cells. At the level of the study: Up to roughly 200 mL blood was drawn at multiple time points; a couple of donors had single-time leukapheresis.

In regard to this clone: The target antigen is unknown.

CDR1 is LGHDT, CDR2 YNNKEL, per germline (reference sequence). V lost 2 bases to trimming and J lost 5 bases; unmatched junction nucleotides: 9. The CDR3 spans 17 residues. The libraries were made with immunoSEQ version 4 in survey mode. Assay: immunoSEQ multiplex PCR; the TCRdb copy retains only in-frame clones and omits some. The data hold about 7,000 clones, with 75% to 85% observed a single time. Cells were stimulated with CMV-infected fibroblast lysates at 8.5 to 10 ug/mL. Sorting selected CD4+ T cells upregulating both CD40 ligand and CD69. Donors had CD4+ T cell counts above 400 cells/uL and were CMV-seropositive. CD8+ T cells were removed from PBMCs prior to stimulation.

Specimen: CD4+ T cells sorted from PBMCs after roughly 18-hour stimulation, collected from a patient who received antiretroviral therapy. This chain joins TRBV3-1 (or the pseudogene TRBV3-2) and TRBJ1-5; 10 bases match TRBD1. The clonotype originates from an adult woman with HIV who was CMV-seropositive. CDR3 DNA: TGTGCCAGCAGCCAAACACTCGACAGGGGGCCGGATCAGCCCCAGCATTTT. It codes for CASSQTLDRGPDQPQHF.